This entry lists 22 T cell receptor beta chains sequenced from one sample in a study of neurological immune-mediated disorders. A single record per CDR3 protein comes from TCRdb applying MiXCR to the 5' RACE reads. This sample has 39,000 or so distinct CDR3 sequences, with approximately 2.4% found just once. The specimen was PBMCs. The receptors stem from a man aged 25-45 years with multiple sclerosis.

The chain recombines TRBV12-3 or TRBV12-4 with TRBJ2-7; D uncertain. Trimming removed 2 bases from V and 4 bases from J, with 12 bases in between. This CDR3 spans 14 amino acids. CDR3 DNA sequence: TGTGCCAGCAGTTTATCCAGGATCGGATACGAGCAGTACTTC. This sequence encodes CASSLSRIGYEQYF.

This clonotype was seen many times. V is TRBV5-1 and J is TRBJ2-7; 9 positions match TRBD1. The CDR3 is made up of 14 amino acids. CDR1 and CDR2 from the germline V gene are SGHRS and YFSETQ. V shed 2 bases and J 3 bases; nucleotides not matched to a gene: 3. As DNA, the CDR3 is TGCGCCAGCAGCTTCCGGGACAGGGTCTACGAGCAGTACTTC. It specifies CASSFRDRVYEQYF.

This clonotype was picked up many times. The chain recombines TRBV5-1 with TRBJ1-2, with D hard to call. The V gene lost 4 bases and the J gene lost 4 bases, with 17 bases spanning the gap. This CDR3 contains 15 residues. The germline V gene has CDR1 SGHRS and CDR2 YFSETQ. CDR3 loop: CASSVAGPDSYGYTF. The CDR3 nucleotides are TGCGCCAGCAGCGTCGCCGGGCCTGACTCCTATGGCTACACCTTC.

The rearrangement uses TRBV19 and TRBJ2-5; D gene ambiguous. The V end was cut by 8 bases, the J end by 4 bases, with 14 bases between. The CDR3 runs to 13 residues. Germline V CDR1 and CDR2: LNHDA, SQIVND (reference sequence). CDR3 nucleotides: TGTGCCAGTGCCTCTAGTTCTTCAGAGACCCAGTACTTC. Protein product: CASASSSSETQYF.

This clonotype was detected ten times or more. V is TRBV5-1 and J is TRBJ2-7, with 8 bases aligning to TRBD1. V was clipped by 3 bases and J by 0 bases; unmatched bases: 8. Germline lookup yields CDR1 SGHRS and CDR2 YFSETQ. This CDR3 region has 16 residues. CDR3 DNA sequence: TGCGCCAGCAGCTCCCAGACAGGGGAGGCCTCCTACGAGCAGTACTTC. Translating it yields CASSSQTGEASYEQYF.

In its sample, this clonotype was seen many times. J is TRBJ2-3 and V is TRBV20-1; 9 bases are shared with TRBD2. The CDR3 sequence is 18 residues long. Germline V gene sequence: CDR1 DFQATT, CDR2 SNEGSKA (reference sequence). CDR3 sequence: CSADRLAGPASSTDTQYF. CDR3 bases: TGCAGCGCAGACCGTCTAGCGGGGCCAGCTTCGAGCACAGATACGCAGTATTTT.

The chain joins TRBV6-5 to TRBJ2-7; 11 bases align to TRBD1. With 2 bases clipped from V and 7 bases from J, the junction kept 7 bases outside the gene matches. CDR1 is MNHEY, CDR2 SVGAGI, per germline. CDR3 size: 15 residues. The CDR3: CASSYLPGTGGEQYF. The CDR3 region has the DNA TGTGCCAGCAGTTACCTTCCCGGGACAGGGGGGGAGCAGTACTTC.

The table lists this clonotype with many counts. V is TRBV12-3 or TRBV12-4 and J is TRBJ2-3, with TRBD2 identical over 10 bases. The CDR3 consists of 16 residues. The V segment lost 3 bases and the J segment 4 bases; nucleotides outside the gene matches: 7. The CDR3, as DNA: TGTGCCAGCAGTTTCGGGAGCGGGAGGGCCGCAGATACGCAGTATTTT. It encodes CASSFGSGRAADTQYF.

Concerning this clonotype itself: A much larger clone lies one base from this, so it may be a read error. This chain uses TRBV27 with TRBJ2-1; 16 bases are a match to TRBD2. This CDR3 region has 17 residues. Looked up from germline, CDR1 is MNHEY and CDR2 is SMNVEV (reference sequence). The CDR3 bases are TGTGCCAGCAGTTCCACCGGGACTAGCGGGAGGGTCAATAAGCAGTTCTTC. It specifies CASSSTGTSGRVNKQFF.

At least ten counts were recorded for this clonotype. The rearrangement joins TRBV14 to TRBJ1-4; 8 bases match TRBD1. J lost 1 base, V lost 1 base, and 5 bases had no gene match. CDR3 size: 17 residues. Looked up from germline, CDR1 is SGHDN and CDR2 is FVKESK. The CDR3 region is CASSQAGQVLTNEKLFF. As DNA, the CDR3 is TGTGCCAGCAGCCAAGCGGGACAGGTTTTAACTAATGAAAAACTGTTTTTT. Based on the CDR3 plus reference TRBV14 and TRBJ1-4, the full variable domain is EAGVTQFPSHSVIEKGQTVTLRCDPISGHDNLYWYRRVMGKEIKFLLHFVKESKQDESGMPNNRFLAERTGGTYSTLKVQPAELEDSGVYFCASSQAGQVLTNEKLFFGSGTQLSVL.

This clonotype was recorded many times. The J gene is TRBJ1-1, the V gene TRBV24-1; 8 nucleotides line up with TRBD1. J was trimmed by 1 base and V by 4 bases; bases with no gene match: 7. The CDR3 covers 16 residues. CDR1 KGHDR and CDR2 SFDVKD come from the germline V gene. The CDR3 nucleotides read TGTGCCACCAGTGACCTAGGAGACAGGGGGAACACTGAAGCTTTCTTT. Protein sequence: CATSDLGDRGNTEAFF.

This clonotype was recorded many times. The chain is built from TRBV5-1 and TRBJ2-1; tentatively, D is TRBD2 (6 bases). The CDR3 has 13 residues. Trimming removed 0 bases from V and 6 bases from J, with 7 bases in between. The germline gives CDR1 SGHRS, CDR2 YFSETQ. The CDR3 region has the DNA TGCGCCAGCAGCTTGGTCGGGGGCAATGAGCAGTTCTTC. Encoded protein: CASSLVGGNEQFF.

This clonotype was seen many times. This chain links TRBV7-9 with TRBJ2-5; possibly TRBD2 for D (5 bases). V was clipped by 4 bases and J by 0 bases, with 9 bases between them. Germline V gives CDR1 SEHNR, CDR2 FQNEAQ (reference sequence). The CDR3 sequence is 14 residues long. CDR3 sequence reads: CASSYAGNQETQYF. CDR3 nucleotide sequence: TGTGCCAGCAGCTACGCCGGGAACCAAGAGACCCAGTACTTC.

This clonotype was seen ten or more times. The J gene is TRBJ2-1, the V gene TRBV2, with D tentatively TRBD1 (6 bases). V dropped 1 base and J dropped 4 bases, with 11 bases sitting between them. Germline-derived CDR1 and CDR2 are SNHLY and FYNNEI. This CDR3 is 15 amino acids long. The CDR3 spells CASSEDQGPYNEQFF. The CDR3 nucleotides are TGTGCCAGCAGTGAAGATCAGGGGCCTTACAATGAGCAGTTCTTC.

This clonotype was counted many times. The V and J genes are TRBV5-6 and TRBJ1-2; D remains unclear. This CDR3 has 16 amino acids. Per the germline V gene, CDR1 is SGHDT and CDR2 is YYEEEE. Trimming removed 4 bases at V and 4 bases at J, with 20 bases between. The CDR3 nucleotides read TGTGCCAGCAGCATAGGCCCGACATCACAAAGCTATGGCTACACCTTC. Translated, it gives CASSIGPTSQSYGYTF.

This clonotype has ten or more counts. The chain combines TRBV6-5 with TRBJ2-1, with 7 bases aligning to TRBD2. The CDR3 has 16 amino acids. V shed 6 bases and J 5 bases; nucleotides not matched to a gene: 13. The V gene's germline CDR1 is MNHEY and CDR2 SVGAGI. CDR3 region: CASSENGLAANNEQFF. Written as DNA, the CDR3 is TGTGCCAGCAGCGAAAACGGCCTAGCGGCGAACAATGAGCAGTTCTTC.

This clonotype was counted ten times or more. V gene TRBV5-1 combines with J gene TRBJ2-7; 9 bases map to TRBD1. V dropped 4 bases and J dropped 6; count of bases not matched to a gene: 5. Germline V lookup: CDR1 SGHRS, CDR2 YFSETQ. The length of the CDR3 is 13 residues. Here the CDR3 DNA reads TGCGCCAGCAGCCGGGACAGGGCAGGCGAGCAGTACTTC. Residues: CASSRDRAGEQYF.

This clonotype was recorded many times. The chain joins TRBV7-7 to TRBJ2-7, with D tentatively TRBD1 (6 bases). Germline V CDR1 and CDR2: SSHAT, FNYEAQ (reference sequence). The CDR3 runs to 14 residues. The V gene lost 6 bases and the J gene lost 0 bases, with 12 bases spanning the gap. The DNA of the CDR3 is TGTGCCAGCAGTGAGGGGGTCGGCTCCTACGAGCAGTACTTC. Translation: CASSEGVGSYEQYF.

The table lists this clonotype with a few counts. The chain uses TRBV29-1 and TRBJ2-1; 12 bases agree with TRBD1. The germline CDR1 and CDR2 sequences are SQVTM and ANQGSEA. V dropped 6 bases and J dropped 8; count of bases not matched to a gene: 8. CDR3 length: 14 residues. The DNA of the CDR3 is TGCAGCGTCACCTCCGGGACAGGGGGCCATGAGCAGTTCTTC. This encodes CSVTSGTGGHEQFF.

At least ten counts were recorded for this clonotype. This chain connects TRBV20-1 to TRBJ2-3; the D gene is possibly TRBD2 (5 bases). The CDR3 sequence is 13 residues long. The V gene's germline CDR1 is DFQATT and CDR2 SNEGSKA (reference sequence). Trimming pared 2 bases from V and 5 bases from J, leaving 11 bases between. This CDR3 reads CSARRGSGDTQYF. The CDR3 DNA reads TGCAGTGCTAGACGAGGGTCGGGAGATACGCAGTATTTT.

This clonotype was seen repeatedly, ten times or more. The J gene is TRBJ1-1, the V gene TRBV7-3; D gene uncertain. From germline, CDR1 is SGHTA and CDR2 FQGTGA. V lost 3 bases to trimming and J lost 1 base, with 6 bases between them. This CDR3 is built from 13 residues. CDR3 DNA sequence: TGTGCCAGCAGCTTCGATCAGAACACTGAAGCTTTCTTT. Translation: CASSFDQNTEAFF.

This clonotype occurred many times. The rearrangement links TRBV20-1 to TRBJ1-2, with 8 bases matching TRBD1. The ends lost 6 bases at V and 7 bases at J; junction bases unmatched: 10. The CDR3 covers 13 residues. The germline gives CDR1 DFQATT, CDR2 SNEGSKA (reference sequence). CDR3 amino acids: CSAPRTGSIGYTF. The CDR3 DNA is TGCAGTGCACCTCGGACAGGGTCTATTGGCTACACCTTC.